This TCR beta chain emerged from a study of T-cell reconstitution after alpha-beta-depleted transplantation in children. Molecular barcoding with unique molecular identifiers was used for the TCRbeta library. MiXCR, run by TCRdb on the PCR reads, gives a single entry per CDR3 protein. The table lists around 490,000 distinct CDR3 sequences, around 10% of them singletons. Study results and limitations: Recipient T cells and thymic progenitors that survived were the source of the high TCRbeta diversity seen at day 60 in some patients. There were reportedly several hundred expanded graft clones from which alpha-beta T cells came about two months after transplant. T-cell counts and diversity at one year post-transplant came mainly from newly produced T cells.

This clonotype has only a few counts. Antigen specificity is unknown. Between the trimmed V and J ends, which lost 5 bases and 8 bases, there was a span of 22 bases. Germline CDR1 DFQATT, CDR2 SNEGSKA (reference sequence). There are 15 residues in the CDR3. Source: PBMCs, mostly from graft donor cells, taken 180 days after TCRalphabeta/CD19-depleted stem cell transplant. The chain uses TRBV20-1 and TRBJ2-1; D is possibly TRBD2 (6 bases). The receptor comes from a female patient aged 2-15 years who had a stem cell transplant for aplastic anemia, so the T cells may come from the graft donor. The CDR3 DNA reads as TGCAGTGCTCCACGGGGACTGCCTCGTTTGGATGAGCAGTTCTTC. The encoded protein is CSAPRGLPRLDEQFF.